This note documents a single T cell receptor beta chain sequence. Its matching antigen is unknown. MiXCR, applied by TCRdb to the 5' RACE reads, yields one record per CDR3 protein. Here the sample spans around 340,000 distinct CDR3 sequences, under 25% being singletons. The sample belongs to a study of T-cell memory formation after mild COVID-19. Study-wide points: Among contracting clones, CD4+ were mainly CM/EM and CD8+ enriched in EMRA.

The CDR3 is 14 residues long. Germline CDR1 and CDR2: KGHDR and SFDVKD. V was pared by 3 bases and J by 7 bases, with 13 bases between. V usage is TRBV24-1 and J usage is TRBJ2-3; the D gene could be TRBD1 or TRBD2 (5 bases each). Sequenced sample: PBMCs or a T cell subset sorted from them (not recorded which). This TCR came from an adult woman who had mild COVID-19 (a few samples of this study predate the infection). Cell type and time point are not known. CDR3 DNA: TGTGCCACCAGTGATATCCGGGACGGAAATACGCAGTATTTT. Its protein is CATSDIRDGNTQYF.